The next 23 T cell receptor beta chains were all read from a single sample in a study of tissue T cells after allogeneic stem cell transplantation. Time point described: mouse harvest day 7 after allogeneic transplant. Tail vein injection delivered 10^7 T-cell-depleted bone marrow cells and 10^6 splenic CD5+ T cells. Produced via immunoSEQ multiplex PCR; TCRdb's table is partial and in-frame only. The repertoire holds around 10,000 clones, with less than 45% as singletons. The specimen sequenced was skin. The receptors were gathered from a female BALB/c mouse given C57BL/6 T cells with graft-versus-host disease after an allogeneic hematopoietic cell transplant.

About this clone: A much more abundant neighbour one base away suggests this may be a read error. Germline and genes here are mouse. CDR3 amino acids: CASSLRGSAETLYF. CDR3 DNA, as far as it was read: TGTGCCAGCAGTCTGCGGGGTAGTGCAGAAACGCTGTAT. V is TRBV26 and J is TRBJ2-3, with D uncertain. Read sequence stops 1 residue before the CDR3 end, and the germline J gene provides the missing end. Trimming stripped 2 bases from V and 0 bases from J, with 6 bases between. Germline V gene data show CDR1 as KGHPV and CDR2 as FQNQEV (reference sequence). This CDR3 is built from 14 residues.

This clone was detected a few times. Gene names and germline refer to mouse. The read comes to an end 1 residue before the CDR3 does, leaving the germline J gene to fill in the end. V is TRBV26 and J is TRBJ2-7; TRBD1 aligns across 7 bases. Germline CDR1 and CDR2: KGHPV and FQNQEV (reference sequence). The CDR3 spans 12 residues. V lost 4 bases and J lost 4; bases outside the gene matches: 1. CDR3 sequence reads: CASSQQGYEQYF. Incomplete CDR3 DNA: TGTGCCAGCAGTCAACAGGGGTATGAACAGTAC.

Of note for this clone: Gene names and germline match the mouse. The CDR3 end lies 1 residue beyond the end of the read and is filled in from the germline J gene. V usage is TRBV23 and J usage is TRBJ1-5. Germline V gene data show CDR1 as KGHTA and CDR2 as FQNQQP. The CDR3 runs 13 residues. Incomplete CDR3 DNA: TGCTCCAGCAGTCAATGGGGGGACCAGGCTCCGCTT. Amino acid sequence: CSSSQWGDQAPL. The full CDR3 sequence reads CSSSQWGDQAPLF.

Of note for this clone: The gene names here belong to mouse. With the read ending 1 residue before the CDR3 end, the germline J gene is used to fill in that end. The rearrangement links TRBV26 to TRBJ2-3, with D possibly matching TRBD2 (5 bases). V gave up 2 bases and J gave up 1 base, with 10 bases separating them. The germline V gene has CDR1 KGHPV and CDR2 FQNQEV (reference sequence). The CDR3 length is 15 residues. CDR3 sequence reads: CASSLVGRGAETLYF. CDR3 DNA (partial): TGTGCCAGCAGTCTGGTGGGGAGGGGTGCAGAAACGCTGTAT. Based on the CDR3 plus reference TRBV26 and TRBJ2-3, the full variable domain is NSKVIQTPRYLVKGQGQKAKMRCIPEKGHPVVFWYQQNKNNEFKFLINFQNQEVLQQIDMTEKRFSAECPSNSPCSLEIQSSEAGDSALYLCASSLVGRGAETLYFGSGTRLTVL.

Remarks on this clone: Gene names are mouse gene names. The CDR3 is cut off 1 residue early in the read; its end comes from the germline J gene. The chain combines TRBV15 with TRBJ1-4, with 11 bases lining up with TRBD1. The ends lost 5 bases at V and 7 bases at J; junction bases unmatched: 3. This CDR3 contains 14 residues. Per germline, CDR1 SGHND and CDR2 FRSKSL. CDR3 region: CASSRTGGGERLFF. The DNA read from the CDR3 is TGTGCCAGCAGTCGGACAGGGGGCGGCGAAAGATTATTT. The full variable domain, rest sourced from reference TRBV15 and TRBJ1-4, is DAGVTQTPRHEVAEKGQTIILKCEPVSGHNDLFWYRQTKIQGLELLSYFRSKSLMEDGGAFKDRFKAEMLNSSFSTLKIQPTEPKDSAVYLCASSRTGGGERLFFGHGTKLSVL.

Sample share makes this clone medium-sized (0.01 to 0.1%). Gene and germline names: mouse. The missing CDR3 end, 1 residue past where the read stops, is filled in from the germline J gene. The V gene is TRBV16, the J gene TRBJ2-3, with a weak D call TRBD1 (6 bases). V was pared by 5 bases and J by 0 bases, with 9 bases between. From germline, CDR1 is SGHSA and CDR2 FRNQAP. This CDR3 has 14 amino acids. The DNA read from the CDR3 is TGTGCAAGCAGCCGGGACAATAGTGCAGAAACGCTGTAT. Its protein product is CASSRDNSAETLY. The CDR3 in full is CASSRDNSAETLYF.

Comment on this clone: Gene names and germline match the mouse. The sequenced fragment ends 1 residue before the CDR3 boundary, so the rest is inferred from the germline J gene. The chain combines TRBV26 with TRBJ2-4; 8 bases line up with TRBD2. Per the germline V gene, CDR1 is KGHPV and CDR2 is FQNQEV (reference sequence). The CDR3 is 16 amino acids. V gave up 0 bases and J gave up 0 bases; unmatched junction bases: 2. Here the CDR3 reads CASSLSGGGSQNTLYF. The CDR3 DNA, read in part, is TGTGCCAGCAGTCTGTCTGGGGGGGGTAGTCAAAACACCTTGTAC. Complete variable domain (other parts from reference TRBV26 and TRBJ2-4): NSKVIQTPRYLVKGQGQKAKMRCIPEKGHPVVFWYQQNKNNEFKFLINFQNQEVLQQIDMTEKRFSAECPSNSPCSLEIQSSEAGDSALYLCASSLSGGGSQNTLYFGAGTRLSVL.

Regarding this clone: These gene names are mouse names. The sequenced part of the CDR3 DNA is TGTGCCAGCAGTCCAGGGTATTCGCCCCTCTAC. Translated: CASSPGYSPLY. The CDR3, in full, reads CASSPGYSPLYF. The rearrangement links TRBV26 to TRBJ1-6, with D possibly TRBD1 on 5 matching bases. The read terminates 1 residue before the CDR3 end, so the remaining end is supplied by the germline J gene. TRBJ1-6 is designated an ORF whose function remains uncertain. CDR1 is KGHPV, CDR2 FQNQEV, per germline (reference sequence). V gave up 4 bases and J gave up 8 bases, with 6 bases separating them. This CDR3 region has 12 residues.

With respect to this clone: Gene names follow the mouse nomenclature. Coverage ceases 1 residue before the CDR3 finishes, and the germline J gene fills in the end. This sequence joins TRBV15 and TRBJ2-7; 11 bases agree with TRBD1. CDR1 is SGHND, CDR2 FRSKSL, per germline. With 5 bases clipped from V and 7 bases from J, the junction kept 4 bases outside the gene matches. This CDR3 is built from 13 residues. CDR3 sequence: CASSRTGGREQYF. The covered CDR3 bases are TGTGCCAGCAGTCGGACAGGGGGCCGGGAACAGTAC.

As regards this clone: Germline and genes here are mouse. The read ends 1 residue early relative to the CDR3; the germline J gene fills the gap. The V call is TRBV26, the J call TRBJ1-4; a possible D gene is TRBD1 (6 bases). CDR1 is KGHPV, CDR2 FQNQEV, per germline (reference sequence). The CDR3 runs 14 residues. V gave up 6 bases and J gave up 4 bases, with 12 bases separating them. CDR3 bases read: TGTGCCAGCAGCCGCCGGGACAACAACGAAAGATTATTT. This codes for CASSRRDNNERLF. The complete CDR3 sequence is CASSRRDNNERLFF.

Of note for this clone: Gene names and germline match the mouse. The read stops 1 residue short of the end of the CDR3; the missing end is completed from the germline J gene. The chain recombines TRBV12-1 with TRBJ2-4, with 11 bases that match TRBD2. The V and J ends lost 2 bases and 4 bases, in that order; junction bases with no gene match: 1. This CDR3 is 14 amino acids long. Per germline, CDR1 SGHSN and CDR2 HYEKVE. CDR3 residues: CASSRDWGKNTLYF. CDR3 DNA, as far as it was read: TGTGCCAGCTCTCGGGACTGGGGGAAAAACACCTTGTAC.

This clone is medium-sized in the sample. Gene names and germline refer to mouse. The DNA ends 1 residue before the CDR3 does, and the rest of the CDR3 is filled in from the germline J gene. The V call is TRBV23, the J call TRBJ2-3; the table's D call TRBD1 went unverified against the DNA. Looked up from germline, CDR1 is KGHTA and CDR2 is FQNQQP. The CDR3 totals 13 residues. The CDR3 protein is CSSSQSGSETLYF. CDR3 bases read: TGCTCCAGCAGTCAATCAGGGTCAGAAACGCTGTAT.

The table lists this clone with a count of one. Germline and genes here are mouse. Read coverage stops 1 residue before the CDR3 terminus; the germline J gene supplies the remainder. The chain has TRBV5 and TRBJ2-3; either TRBD1 or TRBD2 may supply D (5 bases each). Germline assignment: CDR1 LGHNA and CDR2 YNLKQL (reference sequence). Trimming shortened V by 0 bases and J by 0 bases, and 7 bases separated the two germline ends. The CDR3 has 15 amino acids. CDR3 bases read: TGTGCCAGCAGCCAAGAAGGGGCTAGTGCAGAAACGCTGTAT. The encoded protein is CASSQEGASAETLY. The entire CDR3 protein is CASSQEGASAETLYF.

This clone was detected only a few times. Gene names and germline refer to mouse. The read is 1 residue too short to cover the CDR3 end, so that end is filled in from the germline J gene. The rearrangement links TRBV29 to TRBJ2-7; D is possibly TRBD2 (5 bases). The V gene lost 5 bases and the J gene lost 6 bases, with 11 bases spanning the gap. This CDR3 has 12 residues. The germline gives CDR1 MSHET, CDR2 SYDVDS. The CDR3 bases that were read are TGTGCTAGCAGTCCCCGATGGGGTGAACAGTAC. Translation gives CASSPRWGEQY. The entire CDR3 protein is CASSPRWGEQYF. Drawing the rest from reference TRBV29 and TRBJ2-7, the complete variable domain is DMKVTQMPRYLIKRMGENVLLECGQDMSHETMYWYRQDPGLGLQLIYISYDVDSNSEGDIPKGYRVSRKKREHFSLILDSAKTNQTSVYFCASSPRWGEQYFGPGTRLTVL.

In regard to this clone: The germline and genes are mouse ones. The DNA ends 1 residue before the CDR3 does, and the rest of the CDR3 is filled in from the germline J gene. This chain uses TRBV15 with TRBJ2-7; the match to TRBD2 covers 8 bases. The CDR3 spans 15 residues. V lost 2 bases to trimming and J lost 0 bases; unmatched junction nucleotides: 3. Germline V gene lookup returns CDR1 SGHND and CDR2 FRSKSL. This CDR3 reads CASSLRWGASYEQYF. The sequenced part of the CDR3 DNA is TGTGCCAGCAGTTTACGCTGGGGGGCCTCCTATGAACAGTAC.

This clone was found a few times. Mouse gene names apply. Read coverage stops 1 residue before the CDR3 terminus; the germline J gene supplies the remainder. The chain recombines TRBV3 with TRBJ2-7; 9 bases align to TRBD2. The V gene's germline CDR1 is SNHLY and CDR2 FYNGKV (reference sequence). Losses at the gene ends were 0 bases for V and 0 bases for J; bases not matched to a gene: 0. This CDR3 region has 15 residues. CDR3: CASSLALGGSYEQYF. The sequenced CDR3 bases are TGTGCCAGCAGCTTAGCACTGGGGGGCTCCTATGAACAGTAC.

About this clone: The gene names given are mouse names. With the read ending 1 residue before the CDR3 end, the germline J gene is used to fill in that end. The chain combines TRBV26 with TRBJ2-5; 8 nucleotides line up with TRBD1. Trimming cost V 4 bases and J 2 bases; bases outside gene matches: 2. This CDR3 is built from 14 residues. CDR1 is KGHPV and CDR2 is FQNQEV in the germline V gene (reference sequence). The covered CDR3 bases are TGTGCCAGCAGTCCGACAGGGGCCCAAGACACCCAGTAC. It codes for CASSPTGAQDTQY. The whole CDR3 protein is CASSPTGAQDTQYF.

This clone is medium-sized in the sample. The germline and genes are mouse ones. The CDR3 sequence is CASSFGQGVTDYTF. CDR3 DNA (partial): TGTGCCAGCAGCTTCGGACAGGGGGTGACCGACTACACC. J is TRBJ1-2 and V is TRBV3; 10 bases map to TRBD1. The read comes to an end 1 residue before the CDR3 does, leaving the germline J gene to fill in the end. With V trimmed by 3 bases and J by 6 bases, 4 bases remained unmatched. CDR3 length: 14 residues. CDR1 is SNHLY and CDR2 is FYNGKV in the germline V gene (reference sequence).

Of note for this clone: Mouse germline and gene names are used. The read ends 1 residue early relative to the CDR3; the germline J gene fills the gap. The rearrangement links TRBV13-2 to TRBJ2-1, with a weak D call TRBD2 (7 bases). This CDR3 region has 17 residues. Germline V gene sequence: CDR1 NNHNN, CDR2 SYGAGS (reference sequence). The V end was cut by 0 bases, the J end by 1 base, with 14 bases between. This CDR3 is CASGDEGWGPNYAEQFF. Incomplete CDR3 DNA: TGTGCCAGCGGTGATGAGGGCTGGGGGCCCAACTATGCTGAGCAGTTC.

This clone was seen more than once but under ten times. The gene names here belong to mouse. The CDR3 extends 1 residue past the end of the read, so its final part is completed from the germline J gene. The chain uses TRBV26 and TRBJ2-5; weak D call: TRBD2 (7 bases). Trimming stripped 3 bases from V and 0 bases from J, with 10 bases between. Germline CDR1 reads KGHPV; CDR2 reads FQNQEV (reference sequence). The CDR3 runs to 15 residues. The part of the CDR3 DNA that was read is TGTGCCAGCAGTCTCTGGGGGCTTAACCAAGACACCCAGTAC. As protein: CASSLWGLNQDTQY. The whole CDR3 sequence reads CASSLWGLNQDTQYF. Looking up the rest from reference TRBV26 and TRBJ2-5 gives the full variable domain: NSKVIQTPRYLVKGQGQKAKMRCIPEKGHPVVFWYQQNKNNEFKFLINFQNQEVLQQIDMTEKRFSAECPSNSPCSLEIQSSEAGDSALYLCASSLWGLNQDTQYFGPGTRLLVL.

This clone was detected only a few times. All gene names here are mouse names. The CDR3 end falls 1 residue outside the read, so it is completed with the germline J gene. This chain uses TRBV13-3 with TRBJ2-2, with 10 bases lining up with TRBD1. Germline V gene lookup returns CDR1 NNHDY and CDR2 SYVADS. The CDR3 contains 15 residues. The V and J ends lost 5 bases and 5 bases, in that order; junction bases with no gene match: 6. The CDR3 spells CASRKTGGATGQLYF. CDR3 bases read: TGTGCCAGCAGAAAGACAGGGGGCGCAACCGGGCAGCTCTAC.

For this clone: Mouse gene names and germline throughout. The read stops 1 residue short of the end of the CDR3; the missing end is completed from the germline J gene. The chain has TRBV12-2 and TRBJ2-5; the D gene is possibly TRBD2 (6 bases). This CDR3 region has 14 residues. V was trimmed by 0 bases and J by 2 bases, leaving 8 bases between them. The germline CDR1 and CDR2 sequences are SGHLS and HYDKME. The CDR3 loop is CASSLGGFQDTQYF. Partial CDR3 DNA: TGTGCCAGCTCTCTCGGGGGGTTCCAAGACACCCAGTAC.

This clone was detected only a few times. Genes here carry mouse names. This sample includes further DNA sequences coding for the same CDR3. The CDR3 loop reads CASSPGLNSDYTF. The CDR3 bases that were read are TGTGCCAGCAGTCCGGGACTAAACTCCGACTACACC. This rearrangement joins TRBV26 to TRBJ1-2; possibly TRBD1 for D (5 bases). The read falls 1 residue short of the CDR3 end, and the missing part is taken from the germline J gene. Trimming cost V 4 bases and J 1 base, with 7 bases left between them. The CDR3 is 13 residues long. From germline, CDR1 is KGHPV and CDR2 FQNQEV (reference sequence).